A single sample is the source of the 15 T cell receptor beta chains below, sequenced in a study of cytomegalovirus exposure and HLA in healthy donors. The primer mix had 60 Vbeta and 13 Jbeta primers. The data were produced by immunoSEQ multiplex PCR, yet TCRdb's version contains in-frame clones alone and is incomplete. In the table there are 130,000 or so clones, roughly 9.6% of which are singletons. The sample comprised PBMCs. These receptors all stem from a woman between 35 and 50 years old in good health and CMV-seropositive.

This clone was detected a few times. The chain carries TRBV2 and TRBJ2-7; TRBD1 agrees at 8 bases. The V gene end was trimmed by 6 bases and the J gene end by 1 base; junction bases not matched to a gene: 8. Germline loops: CDR1 SNHLY, CDR2 FYNNEI. The CDR3 loop spans 15 amino acids. The CDR3 coding sequence is TGTGCCAGCAGGGCCGGACAGGGCGATTCCTACGAGCAGTACTTC. This translates into CASRAGQGDSYEQYF. Filled out from reference TRBV2 and TRBJ2-7, the complete variable domain reads EPEVTQTPSHQVTQMGQEVILRCVPISNHLYFYWYRQILGQKVEFLVSFYNNEISEKSEIFDDQFSVERPDGSNFTLKIRSTKLEDSAMYFCASRAGQGDSYEQYFGPGTRLTVT.

V gene TRBV27 combines with J gene TRBJ1-1; TRBD1 agrees at 9 bases. CDR1 is MNHEY and CDR2 is SMNVEV in the germline V gene (reference sequence). The V and J ends lost 4 bases and 5 bases, in that order; junction bases with no gene match: 8. This CDR3 region has 15 residues. The CDR3 is CASSSGQGYSTEAFF. In DNA form, the CDR3 reads TGTGCCAGCAGTTCCGGACAGGGGTATAGTACTGAAGCTTTCTTT.

This chain uses TRBV9 with TRBJ1-6; the match to TRBD1 covers 7 bases. Germline V lookup: CDR1 SGDLS, CDR2 YYNGEE. The junction had 6 bases not matched to a gene; V was cut back by 4 bases and J by 8 bases. The CDR3 contains 14 residues. CDR3 protein: CASSPRTGYSPLHF. The CDR3 DNA sequence: TGTGCCAGCAGCCCCCGGACAGGCTATTCACCCCTCCACTTT.

The J gene is TRBJ2-5, the V gene TRBV9; 7 bases map to TRBD2. Germline lookup yields CDR1 SGDLS and CDR2 YYNGEE. The J segment lost 4 bases and the V segment lost 1 base, leaving 7 bases of the junction unmatched. The CDR3 sequence is 15 residues long. Written as DNA, the CDR3 is TGTGCCAGCAGCGTAACGGCGGGGGTTCCAGAGACCCAGTACTTC. Its translation is CASSVTAGVPETQYF.

Remarks on this clone: The germline gene is not matched at one end of the junction; a read error may be the cause. Other DNA sequences in the sample encode the same CDR3. The chain employs TRBV15 and TRBJ2-3; the match to TRBD2 covers 7 bases. This CDR3 is built from 16 residues. Germline CDR1 is LNHNV and CDR2 is YYDKDF (reference sequence). CDR3 DNA: TGTGCCACCAGCAGGGGGACTACTTCTAGCACGGATACGCAGTATTTT. Translation: CATSRGTTSSTDTQYF.

This clone was observed a handful of times. The V and J genes are TRBV10-2 and TRBJ2-2, with a possible D match to TRBD2 (7 bases). CDR3 size: 15 residues. Trimming left V 6 bases short and J 4 bases short, with 15 bases between. Germline V CDR1 and CDR2: WSHSY, SAAADI. In DNA form, the CDR3 reads TGCGCCAGCAGGTTAGGGGGGGCGAGCACCGGGGAGCTGTTTTTT. It specifies CASRLGGASTGELFF.

The table lists this clone with a few counts. The genes are TRBV10-2 and TRBJ1-2; TRBD1 agrees at 10 bases. Losses at the gene ends were 6 bases for V and 6 bases for J; bases not matched to a gene: 7. CDR3 length: 14 amino acids. Germline assignment: CDR1 WSHSY and CDR2 SAAADI. CDR3 sequence: CASSETGGGNGYTF. CDR3 coding DNA: TGCGCCAGCAGCGAGACAGGGGGCGGTAATGGCTACACCTTC.

This clone was picked up a small number of times. V is TRBV5-1 and J is TRBJ1-6; D is perhaps TRBD1 (6 bases). The ends were cut back, 2 bases at V and 10 bases at J, with 13 bases in the middle. The germline V gene encodes CDR1 SGHRS and CDR2 YFSETQ. The CDR3 extends over 14 amino acids. CDR3 nucleotide sequence: TGCGCCAGCAGCTTAACAGGGCGGGGGTCACCCCTCCACTTT. This encodes CASSLTGRGSPLHF. The complete variable domain, with remaining parts taken from reference TRBV5-1 and TRBJ1-6, reads KAGVTQTPRYLIKTRGQQVTLSCSPISGHRSVSWYQQTPGQGLQFLFEYFSETQRNKGNFPGRFSGRQFSNSRSEMNVSTLELGDSALYLCASSLTGRGSPLHFGNGTRLTVT.

The V and J genes are TRBV5-1 and TRBJ2-7; no definite D call. V shed 4 bases and J shed 2 bases, with 19 bases lying between them. Germline CDR1 and CDR2: SGHRS and YFSETQ. The CDR3 length is 16 residues. As DNA, the CDR3 is TGCGCCAGCAGCCATGGATCTACTAACCCCCCCTACGAGCAGTACTTC. Translated, it gives CASSHGSTNPPYEQYF.

The V call is TRBV10-3, the J call TRBJ1-1; 8 nucleotides line up with TRBD1. The length of the CDR3 is 13 residues. With 6 bases clipped from V and 6 bases from J, the junction kept 6 bases outside the gene matches. Looked up from germline, CDR1 is ENHRY and CDR2 is SYGVKD. The CDR3 sequence is CAIRGQGGPEAFF. DNA of the CDR3: TGTGCCATCAGAGGACAGGGCGGGCCTGAAGCTTTCTTT.

This clone was seen only a few times. This rearrangement joins TRBV5-1 to TRBJ1-1; TRBD1 is a possible D gene (5 bases). With 4 bases removed from V and 5 bases from J, the gap between germline ends came to 15 bases. The length of the CDR3 is 14 residues. The germline V gene has CDR1 SGHRS and CDR2 YFSETQ. The CDR3 reads CASSVSGSRTEAFF. The CDR3 bases are TGCGCCAGCAGCGTATCAGGGTCGAGGACTGAAGCTTTCTTT.

The CDR3 coding sequence is TGTGCCAGCAGCGTACAGGGGAGCTCTGGAAACACCATATATTTT. Translated: CASSVQGSSGNTIYF. The rearrangement uses TRBV9 and TRBJ1-3; D possibly corresponds to TRBD1 (6 bases). The V end lost 1 base, the J end lost 0 bases, and 8 bases lay between the germline ends. The germline V gene encodes CDR1 SGDLS and CDR2 YYNGEE. CDR3 length equals 15 residues.

Note on this clone: The sample holds other DNA sequences that translate to the same CDR3. The rearrangement uses TRBV5-5 and TRBJ1-1; possibly TRBD1 for D (5 bases). Germline CDR1 and CDR2: SGHKS and YYEKEE (reference sequence). The CDR3 runs to 12 residues. V was clipped by 0 bases and J by 11 bases, with 11 bases between them. The CDR3 sequence: CASSLVGREAFF. CDR3 nucleotide sequence: TGTGCCAGCAGCTTGGTGGGGCGGGAGGCTTTCTTT.

This chain connects TRBV13 to TRBJ1-2, with a possible D match to TRBD1 (5 bases). Looked up from germline, CDR1 is PRHDT and CDR2 is FYEKMQ (reference sequence). The CDR3 has 18 amino acids. V dropped 2 bases and J dropped 8 bases, with 27 bases sitting between them. The CDR3 coding sequence is TGTGCCAGCAGCTTAACCACAGGCCTTGGTGAAGGTAGGGGAGGCTACACCTTC. Its translation: CASSLTTGLGEGRGGYTF.

V is TRBV29-1 and J is TRBJ1-1, with D tentatively TRBD1 (6 bases). The V gene's germline CDR1 is SQVTM and CDR2 ANQGSEA. This CDR3 contains 13 residues. Trimming removed 7 bases at V and 3 bases at J, with 15 bases between. The DNA of the CDR3 is TGCAGCGCTGAGGGGGGAGGGTACACTGAAGCTTTCTTT. This sequence encodes CSAEGGGYTEAFF. Full variable domain (outside the CDR3, taken from reference TRBV29-1 and TRBJ1-1): SAVISQKPSRDICQRGTSLTIQCQVDSQVTMMFWYRQQPGQSLTLIATANQGSEATYESGFVIDKFPISRPNLTFSTLTVSNMSPEDSSIYLCSAEGGGYTEAFFGQGTRLTVV.